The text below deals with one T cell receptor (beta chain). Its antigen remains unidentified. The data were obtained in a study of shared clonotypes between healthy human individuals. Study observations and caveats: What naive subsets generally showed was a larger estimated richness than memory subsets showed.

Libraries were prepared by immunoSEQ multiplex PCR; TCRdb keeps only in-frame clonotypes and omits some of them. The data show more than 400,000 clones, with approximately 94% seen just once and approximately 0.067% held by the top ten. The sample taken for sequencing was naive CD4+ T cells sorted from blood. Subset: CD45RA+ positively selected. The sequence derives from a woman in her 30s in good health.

This CDR3 is CAISELSTGLLRSYEQYF. The CDR3 DNA sequence: TGTGCCATCAGTGAGTTATCGACAGGGCTTTTAAGGTCCTACGAGCAGTACTTC. V usage is TRBV10-3 and J usage is TRBJ2-7, with 7 bases matching TRBD1. The V gene's germline CDR1 is ENHRY and CDR2 SYGVKD. The CDR3 is 18 residues long. V lost 1 base to trimming and J lost 1 base; unmatched junction nucleotides: 13.